This record covers a single T cell receptor beta chain. What it binds is not known. Stimulation used about 9.2 ug/mL lysate from CMV-infected fibroblasts. Memory cells lacking CD40L and CD69 with high CD45RO were sorted. This specimen belongs to a study of persistence of HIV-infected CD4 T cells. Sequencing used immunoSEQ version 4 in survey mode. Sequenced by immunoSEQ multiplex PCR; TCRdb stores in-frame clones only, minus some. This repertoire shows fewer than 35,000 clones, approximately 80% found once; its top ten account for about 0.86%. CDR3 size: 12 residues. Germline-derived CDR1 and CDR2 are SEHNR and FQNEAQ (reference sequence). V lost 2 bases, J lost 6 bases, and 7 bases lay in between.

This receptor was identified in an adult man with HIV who was CMV-seropositive. Here the sequenced sample was CD4+ T cells sorted from PBMCs after approximately 19-hour stimulation, taken from a patient who received antiretroviral therapy. The chain couples TRBV7-9 to TRBJ1-2, with unresolved D. The CDR3 here is CASSLSVHGYTF. The DNA for the CDR3 is TGTGCCAGCAGCTTAAGCGTCCATGGCTACACCTTC.